This T cell receptor beta chain comes out of a study of T cells in Graves' hyperthyroidism and ophthalmopathy. In the study overall: Blood was drawn when the patient was first diagnosed and still untreated. Study-wide results and caveats: Peripheral blood also featured most of the thyroid clonotypes expanded above 0.001.

Uncontrolled infection, other autoimmune disease, pregnancy or lactation led to exclusion. V lost 3 bases to trimming and J lost 3 bases; unmatched junction nucleotides: 5. Germline-derived CDR1 and CDR2 are SGHAT and FQDESV (reference sequence). The CDR3 is 16 residues long. Amplification of TCR beta CDR3 regions was performed using RNA transcripts as template. TCR CDR3 regions were first amplified by RT-PCR with HTBI primers. TCRdb recomputed calls from the multiplex PCR reads with MiXCR, one row per CDR3 protein. The table includes nearly 600,000 distinct CDR3 sequences, 13% to 15% detected once. There are many counts of this clonotype. Its specificity is not known.

Material for sequencing was blood. The sequence derives from a young woman with Graves' ophthalmopathy. This sequence joins TRBV11-1 and TRBJ2-1; 10 nucleotides agree with TRBD2. The CDR3 DNA reads TGTGCCAGCAGCTTGACTAGCGGGCGGGGCTACAATGAGCAGTTCTTC. Amino acids: CASSLTSGRGYNEQFF.